Following are 17 T cell receptor beta chains from one sample sequenced in a study of blood T cell repertoires in COVID-19. Sequenced by immunoSEQ multiplex PCR; TCRdb stores in-frame clones only, minus some. The repertoire has tens of thousands of clones, 70% to 90% of them found once; the top ten carry approximately 6.3%. The sample comprised peripheral blood. The receptors come from an elderly woman with active COVID-19.

The chain combines TRBV12-3 or TRBV12-4 with TRBJ2-7, with no clear D. This CDR3 is 12 amino acids long. Trimming removed 4 bases at V and 0 bases at J, with 4 bases between. The CDR3 protein is CASSSNSYEQYF. For the CDR3, the DNA is TGTGCCAGCAGTTCCAACTCCTACGAGCAGTACTTC.

The V and J genes are TRBV4-1 and TRBJ1-1; D perhaps matches TRBD1 (5 bases). V was pared by 0 bases and J by 4 bases, with 21 bases between. CDR1 is MGHRA, CDR2 YSYEKL, per germline. This CDR3 has 18 residues. DNA of the CDR3: TGCGCCAGCAGCCAAGATAGGAGCAGGGCCTTTTCGAGCACTGAAGCTTTCTTT. Its translation is CASSQDRSRAFSSTEAFF.

The gene calls are TRBV5-1 and TRBJ2-2; 9 bases line up with TRBD1. There are 14 residues in the CDR3. The junction had 5 bases not matched to a gene; V was cut back by 7 bases and J by 4 bases. Germline assignment: CDR1 SGHRS and CDR2 YFSETQ. CDR3 in amino acids: CASRGQGSTGELFF. CDR3 bases: TGCGCCAGCCGCGGACAGGGGAGCACCGGGGAGCTGTTTTTT.

The V gene is TRBV6-6, the J gene TRBJ2-3; 10 bases are a match to TRBD2. CDR1 is MNHNY, CDR2 SVGAGI, per germline (reference sequence). J was trimmed by 4 bases and V by 9 bases; bases with no gene match: 4. This CDR3 is 13 amino acids long. CDR3 nucleotide sequence: TGTGCCAGTTGTACTAGCGGGGCAGATACGCAGTATTTT. This gives the protein CASCTSGADTQYF.

J is TRBJ2-3 and V is TRBV9, with D possibly being TRBD2 (5 bases). Per the germline V gene, CDR1 is SGDLS and CDR2 is YYNGEE. CDR3 length: 16 amino acids. The V gene lost 1 base and the J gene lost 5 bases, with 17 bases spanning the gap. The CDR3 DNA reads TGTGCCAGCAGCGTACATCACACGGACTTGCAAGATACGCAGTATTTT. As protein: CASSVHHTDLQDTQYF.

The V gene is TRBV6-5, the J gene TRBJ2-5; D perhaps matches TRBD2 (7 bases). Trimming cost V 4 bases and J 1 base, with 16 bases left between them. Germline assignment: CDR1 MNHEY and CDR2 SVGAGI. The CDR3 contains 16 residues. The CDR3 nucleotides read TGTGCCAGCAGTTCCCCAGGCGGGGGCCTCCAAGAGACCCAGTACTTC. As protein: CASSSPGGGLQETQYF.

V is TRBV19 and J is TRBJ2-3, with D possibly matching TRBD1 (6 bases). V was trimmed by 6 bases and J by 1 base, leaving 14 bases between them. This CDR3 comprises 15 residues. CDR1 and CDR2 (germline): LNHDA, SQIVND (reference sequence). The CDR3 region is CASRSTGTRTDTQYF. The CDR3 DNA reads TGTGCCAGTAGATCCACAGGGACCCGCACAGATACGCAGTATTTT.

The chain links TRBV5-6 to TRBJ2-1; 9 bases fit TRBD2. With 1 base clipped from V and 9 bases from J, the junction kept 8 bases outside the gene matches. Germline V gene data show CDR1 as SGHDT and CDR2 as YYEEEE. CDR3 length: 15 amino acids. CDR3 sequence reads: CASSLISLAGSEQFF. For the CDR3, the DNA is TGTGCCAGCAGCTTGATTAGTCTAGCGGGGTCTGAGCAGTTCTTC.

The chain combines TRBV19 with TRBJ2-3, with D perhaps TRBD2 (5 bases). Germline V gene lookup returns CDR1 LNHDA and CDR2 SQIVND (reference sequence). The V end lost 3 bases, the J end lost 0 bases, and 10 bases lay between the germline ends. The CDR3 covers 15 residues. This chain's CDR3 is CASSMGAFSTDTQYF. CDR3 DNA sequence: TGTGCCAGTAGTATGGGAGCTTTTAGCACAGATACGCAGTATTTT.

This clone showed up just once. The chain joins TRBV5-4 to TRBJ2-1; TRBD1 is a possible D gene (5 bases). Germline V gives CDR1 SGHNT, CDR2 YYREEE (reference sequence). The V and J ends lost 0 bases and 6 bases respectively, with 13 bases between them. The CDR3 is 15 residues long. The CDR3 is CASSLVGSRGNEQFF. CDR3 DNA sequence: TGTGCCAGCAGCTTGGTGGGGTCAAGGGGCAATGAGCAGTTCTTC. The variable domain in full, with the rest retrieved from reference TRBV5-4 and TRBJ2-1, is ETGVTQSPTHLIKTRGQQVTLRCSSQSGHNTVSWYQQALGQGPQFIFQYYREEENGRGNFPPRFSGLQFPNYSSELNVNALELDDSALYLCASSLVGSRGNEQFFGPGTRLTVL.

This clone was recorded a few times. This chain links TRBV6-2 or TRBV6-3 with TRBJ1-5; 8 nucleotides align to TRBD1. The germline V gene encodes CDR1 MNHEY and CDR2 SVGEGT. The CDR3 runs to 17 residues. V shed 5 bases and J 6 bases; nucleotides not matched to a gene: 15. CDR3 protein: CASSTLNRGILSQPQHF. The CDR3 coding sequence is TGTGCCAGCAGTACCCTGAACAGGGGGATACTCAGTCAGCCCCAGCATTTT.

V gene TRBV29-1 combines with J gene TRBJ1-2; weak D call: TRBD1 (6 bases). This CDR3 contains 11 residues. V lost 7 bases and J lost 8, with 14 bases in between. Germline CDR1 SQVTM, CDR2 ANQGSEA. The CDR3 nucleotides are TGCAGCGCCAGGGGTTTAGACGGCTACACCTTC. Protein sequence: CSARGLDGYTF.

The chain recombines TRBV6-2 or TRBV6-3 with TRBJ2-7; tentative D call: TRBD1 (7 bases). The V end lost 0 bases, the J end lost 0 bases, and 15 bases lay between the germline ends. Germline assignment: CDR1 MNHEY and CDR2 SVGEGT. This CDR3 is 17 amino acids long. This chain's CDR3 is CASSYSKQGGSSYEQYF. DNA for the CDR3: TGTGCCAGCAGTTACTCGAAGCAGGGGGGTAGCTCCTACGAGCAGTACTTC.

The chain couples TRBV14 to TRBJ2-3, with TRBD1 identical over 8 bases. Losses at the gene ends were 7 bases for V and 4 bases for J; bases not matched to a gene: 13. Germline CDR1 and CDR2: SGHDN and FVKESK. The CDR3 runs 16 residues. CDR3 DNA: TGTGCCAGCACCGCCCAGGGGGCGTTCGTTGCAGATACGCAGTATTTT. As protein: CASTAQGAFVADTQYF.

The gene calls are TRBV3-1 (or the pseudogene TRBV3-2) and TRBJ1-4, with D unresolved. Germline V gives CDR1 LGHDT, CDR2 YNNKEL (reference sequence). Trimming removed 1 base from V and 4 bases from J, with 7 bases in between. The CDR3 consists of 14 residues. The CDR3 sequence: CASSQGHSNEKLFF. CDR3 sequence (DNA): TGTGCCAGCAGCCAAGGACACAGTAATGAAAAACTGTTTTTT.

The rearrangement links TRBV5-6 to TRBJ1-4, with 8 nucleotides matching TRBD1. J was trimmed by 7 bases and V by 4 bases; bases with no gene match: 6. This CDR3 spans 14 amino acids. In germline, CDR1 is SGHDT, CDR2 YYEEEE. CDR3 residues: CASSKTGDGEKLFF. CDR3 coding DNA: TGTGCCAGCAGCAAGACAGGGGACGGTGAAAAACTGTTTTTT.

The chain couples TRBV28 to TRBJ2-7; D is possibly TRBD1 (8 bases). V was shortened by 3 bases and J by 6 bases, with 21 bases between the two germline ends. Germline V gives CDR1 MDHEN, CDR2 SYDVKM. The CDR3 covers 16 residues. The CDR3 DNA reads TGTGCCAGCAGTTTTTCCATCGGCACAGGGGGGGGCGAGCAGTACTTC. This encodes CASSFSIGTGGGEQYF. Filled out from reference TRBV28 and TRBJ2-7, the complete variable domain reads DVKVTQSSRYLVKRTGEKVFLECVQDMDHENMFWYRQDPGLGLRLIYFSYDVKMKEKGDIPEGYSVSREKKERFSLILESASTNQTSMYLCASSFSIGTGGGEQYFGPGTRLTVT.